These T cell receptor beta chains were read from a single sample in a study of beta chain features in type 1 diabetes. Sequencing was performed with immunoSEQ multiplex PCR; in TCRdb, only in-frame clones are kept and a portion is missing. The data hold more than 350,000 clones, with approximately 10% observed a single time. Sequenced: naive CD4+ T cells from blood. These receptors came from a woman aged 18 to 35 in good health. The CDR3 runs from the conserved cysteine through the conserved F or W. The D gene is left open where the match is weak. Not all rows give a size; the values are once, few, many and, for expanded clones, a class.

j_gene | d_gene | abundance | v_gene | CDR3nt | CDR3aa
TRBJ2-3 | TRBD2 | few | TRBV4-1 | TGCGCCAGCAGCCAAGATCTGCGTGTAGCGGGGGGGCCGAAAGATACGCAGTATTTT | CASSQDLRVAGGPKDTQYF
TRBJ2-5 | . | . | TRBV21-1 | TGTGCCAGTAAGCGACGGGACAAAGAGACCCAGTACTTC | CASKRRDKETQYF
TRBJ2-3 | TRBD2 | few | TRBV7-2 | TGTGCCAGCAGCTTAGATATCGCGGGAGCCGGGGATACGCAGTATTTT | CASSLDIAGAGDTQYF
TRBJ2-3 | TRBD2 | . | TRBV6-6 | TGTGCCAGCAGTTACTCAGCTAGCGGGACGACAGATACGCAGTATTTT | CASSYSASGTTDTQYF
TRBJ2-1 | TRBD2 | few | TRBV5-4 | TGTGCCAGCAGCTTGGGCAATAGCGGGAAATTCGACACGAGTGAGCAGTTCTTC | CASSLGNSGKFDTSEQFF
TRBJ2-1 | . | few | TRBV9 | TGTGCCAGCAGCGCCACGGGACGGAACAATGAGCAGTTCTTC | CASSATGRNNEQFF
TRBJ2-2 | . | few | TRBV29-1 | TGCAGCGTCGCAAAGGGGGCCGGGGAGCTGTTTTTT | CSVAKGAGELFF
TRBJ2-3 | TRBD1 | . | TRBV6-5 | TGTGCCACTATAATGACAGGGGCGACGGATACGCAGTATTTT | CATIMTGATDTQYF
TRBJ2-7 | . | few | TRBV29-1 | TGCAGCGCCCGGAGGGAGGCCGGCTACGAGCAGTACTTC | CSARREAGYEQYF
TRBJ2-7 | TRBD1 | few | TRBV9 | TGTGCCAGCAGCGTAGGGACAGGGAGCTCCTACGAGCAGTACTTC | CASSVGTGSSYEQYF
TRBJ2-3 | . | few | TRBV28 | TGTGCCAGCAGTGCAAGAAGGGGCACAGATACGCAGTATTTT | CASSARRGTDTQYF
TRBJ2-3 | TRBD1 | few | TRBV28 | TGTGCCAGCAGTTTAGGGGGGACAGGGCTGAATACGCAGTATTTT | CASSLGGTGLNTQYF
TRBJ2-5 | TRBD2 | few | TRBV2 | TGTGCCAGCACCCTAGCGGGAGCGGAGACCCAGTACTTC | CASTLAGAETQYF
TRBJ2-3 | TRBD1 | . | TRBV30 | TGTGCTCACCGAGGGACAGGGTGGCCAGATACGCAGTATTTT | CAHRGTGWPDTQYF
TRBJ2-7 | . | . | TRBV25-1 | TGTGCCAGCAGTGAATCGGGGGGACACTCCTACGAGCAGTACTTC | CASSESGGHSYEQYF
TRBJ1-5 | TRBD1 | . | TRBV15 | TGTGCCACCAGCAGTCCGGTAGCGGGACAGGGGAATCAGCCCCAGCATTTT | CATSSPVAGQGNQPQHF
TRBJ2-7 | TRBD2 | few | TRBV30 | TGTGCCTGGGGGACTAGCGGGGACTACGAGCAGTACTTC | CAWGTSGDYEQYF
TRBJ2-7 | . | few | TRBV30 | TGTGCCTGGAGACGGGATGGAAGCTCCTACGAGCAGTACTTC | CAWRRDGSSYEQYF
TRBJ2-5 | . | few | TRBV9 | TGTGCCAGCAGCGTAGATCTGTACTCGGGGACCCAGTACTTC | CASSVDLYSGTQYF
TRBJ2-1 | TRBD1 | few | TRBV4-1 | TGCGCCAGCAGCCAATTATTAGGACAGGTCGACGAGCAGTTCTTC | CASSQLLGQVDEQFF
TRBJ1-5 | TRBD1 | . | TRBV5-6 | TGTGCCAGCAGTTCGGACAGGGTCCGAGAGGATCAGCCCCAGCATTTT | CASSSDRVREDQPQHF
TRBJ2-7 | . | . | TRBV29-1 | TGCAGCGCCCTAAGGCCGCCCTACGAGCAGTACTTC | CSALRPPYEQYF
TRBJ2-3 | TRBD2 | few | TRBV18 | TGTGCCAGCTCACCGCTTGGGACTAGCGGGCGAGATACGCAGTATTTT | CASSPLGTSGRDTQYF
TRBJ2-3 | . | few | TRBV9 | TGTGCCAGCAGCGTAGCGTCTCATACTTCGAACACAGATACGCAGTATTTT | CASSVASHTSNTDTQYF
TRBJ2-5 | . | . | TRBV9 | TGTGCCAGCAGCGTAGCAGCCCAAGAGACCCAGTACTTC | CASSVAAQETQYF
TRBJ1-1 | . | few | TRBV4-1 | TGCGCCAGCAGCCACCTACAGGAAAACACTGAAGCTTTCTTT | CASSHLQENTEAFF
TRBJ2-1 | TRBD2 | . | TRBV9 | TGTGCCAGCAGCGTAACTGCGGGAGTATCGAATGAGCAGTTCTTC | CASSVTAGVSNEQFF
TRBJ2-3 | . | once | TRBV4-1 | TGCGCCAGCAGCCGAATTGGGCAGGCTGATACGCAGTATTTT | CASSRIGQADTQYF
TRBJ2-7 | . | . | TRBV4-3 | TGCGCCAGCAGCCAAGATCGGGGAGACGAGCAGTACTTC | CASSQDRGDEQYF
TRBJ2-1 | . | few | TRBV28 | TGTGCCAGCAGACAAAGGGCCCTGAAGAAACGAGACTGCAATGAGCAGTTCTTC | CASRQRALKKRDCNEQFF
TRBJ2-5 | TRBD1 | few | TRBV5-1 | TGCGCCAGCGCCAAGCGACAGGGGCAATATCAAGAGACCCAGTACTTC | CASAKRQGQYQETQYF